This is a list of T cell receptor beta chains from one sample in a study of breast tumors, draining lymph nodes, adjacent tissues. TCRdb passed the multiplex PCR reads through MiXCR, listing each CDR3 protein once. The repertoire holds 14,000 to 15,000 distinct CDR3 sequences, 40% to 50% seen once, with 28% in the top ten. Sequencing used tumor-adjacent breast tissue. Every receptor here comes from a female donor with breast cancer. Some clones in this sample may be carry-over from other donors' samples. Each CDR3 is given with its conserved first and last residue. Fields, in order: clone size, J gene, V gene, D gene, CDR3 DNA, CDR3 protein. D genes are given only for firm matches. A row's size may be missing; if present it is once, few, many or a size class.

.	TRBJ1-5	TRBV3-1	TRBD1	TGTGCCAGCAACCAAGGTAAACCGGGACAGGCCTATTATAGCAATCAGCCCCGGCATTTT	CASNQGKPGQAYYSNQPRHF
many	TRBJ2-5	TRBV16	TRBD1	TGTGCCAGCAGCCACCAGGGGGCGCAGGAGACCCAGTACTTC	CASSHQGAQETQYF
.	TRBJ1-3	TRBV9	.	TGTGCCAGCAGCTCCTATCCGGGAAACACCATATATTTT	CASSSYPGNTIYF
many	TRBJ2-5	TRBV5-4	TRBD2	TGTGCCAGCAGCCCCTATGTGTCAGCGGGAAAGGGTGAGACCCAGTACTTC	CASSPYVSAGKGETQYF
many	TRBJ2-6	TRBV19	.	TGTGCCAGTAGTATACCACAACCGAGGGTTTCTGGGGCCAACGTCCTGACTTTC	CASSIPQPRVSGANVLTF
.	TRBJ2-1	TRBV2	.	TGTGCCAGCAGCCCCTTCCGGGACGTTTTAATCGATGAGCAGTTCTTC	CASSPFRDVLIDEQFF
.	TRBJ1-6	TRBV6-5	TRBD1	TGTGCCAGCAGTTCCGGGACAGGGGATTCACCCCTCCACTTT	CASSSGTGDSPLHF
.	TRBJ2-6	TRBV2	.	TGTGCCATCACCCATTTCGCCGATCAGGGCTCCCTTACTGGGGCCAACGTCCTGACTTTC	CAITHFADQGSLTGANVLTF
.	TRBJ2-1	TRBV7-2	.	TGTGCCAGCAGCTTCGGGGACCTCTCCTACAATGAGCAGTTCTTC	CASSFGDLSYNEQFF
.	TRBJ2-5	TRBV12-3/TRBV12-4	.	TGTGCCGGGGACTTACAAGAGACCCAGTACTTC	CAGDLQETQYF
.	TRBJ2-7	TRBV7-8	TRBD1	TGTGCCAGCAGCCGGACAGGGGGTTTCGAGCAGTACTTC	CASSRTGGFEQYF
many	TRBJ2-1	TRBV6-1	TRBD1	TGTGCCAGCAGTGGTACCCTGGGACAGCTCTCATCCTTTGAGCAGTTCTTC	CASSGTLGQLSSFEQFF
many	TRBJ1-6	TRBV6-5	.	TGTGCCAGCAGTCACTCGATGGCAGCTAAAAATTCACCCCTCCACTTT	CASSHSMAAKNSPLHF
.	TRBJ2-2	TRBV5-5	TRBD1	TGTGCCAGCAGCTTGCTTCCCCTGGGACAGACTCCTCCCGGGGAGCTGTTTTTT	CASSLLPLGQTPPGELFF
.	TRBJ2-5	TRBV25-1	.	TGTGCCAGCACTACCTCTGGGACCCCCGTCTTC	CASTTSGTPVF
many	TRBJ2-5	TRBV6-6	.	TGTGCCAGCAGTGACAGCTTAGAGACCCAGTACTTC	CASSDSLETQYF
many	TRBJ2-3	TRBV6-1	.	TGTGCCAGCAGTCAGTCAGGATATACGCAGTATTTT	CASSQSGYTQYF
many	TRBJ2-7	TRBV30	TRBD1	TGTGCCTGGAGTATCACAGGGGGCTCGTACGAGCAGTACTTC	CAWSITGGSYEQYF
.	TRBJ1-2	TRBV2	TRBD1	TGTGCCAGCAGCCCCTTTCAAGGGGGCGGCTACACCTTC	CASSPFQGGGYTF
.	TRBJ2-7	TRBV6-4	TRBD2	TGTGCCAGCAGCCTGACTAGCGGGGGATCCTACGAGCAGTACTTC	CASSLTSGGSYEQYF
few	TRBJ1-2	TRBV7-2	TRBD1	TGTGCCAGCAGCCCGGGACAGGGGGGATATGGCTACACCTTC	CASSPGQGGYGYTF
.	TRBJ1-3	TRBV9	.	TGTGCCAGCAGCAGGTCTAGCGGCGGAAACACCATATATTTT	CASSRSSGGNTIYF
.	TRBJ2-2	TRBV7-3	TRBD2	TGTGCCAGCAGCTTTTCTAGCGGGGGGGCCGGGACCGGGGAGCTGTTTTTT	CASSFSSGGAGTGELFF
.	TRBJ1-1	TRBV7-2	TRBD1	TGTGCCAGCAGCCTTGGGGGGACAGGGGTAGCTTTCTTT	CASSLGGTGVAFF
.	TRBJ2-2	TRBV20-1	.	TGCAGTGCACGACAGAATCTGGGCGGGGAGCTGTTTTTT	CSARQNLGGELFF
.	TRBJ2-7	TRBV5-1	.	TGCGCCAGCAGTCCAGGAACAGGGATTATCTCCTACGAGCAGTACTTC	CASSPGTGIISYEQYF
many	TRBJ1-1	TRBV20-1	TRBD1	TGCAGTGCTAGGGGGGCTATACTCGGACAGGAAAAGGGGGGAGCTTTCTTT	CSARGAILGQEKGGAFF
.	TRBJ2-1	TRBV5-1	TRBD2	TGCGCCAGCACGTCTAGCGGAGGCTACAATGAGCAGTTCTTC	CASTSSGGYNEQFF
.	TRBJ2-1	TRBV24-1	.	TGTGCCACCAGTGATGGTGGGGGCCGAAGTGAGCAGTTCTTC	CATSDGGGRSEQFF
medium-sized	TRBJ1-6	TRBV27	.	TGTGCCAGCAGCTTATGGCGCCCAGGAAACAATTCACCCCTCCACTTT	CASSLWRPGNNSPLHF
.	TRBJ2-7	TRBV7-9	TRBD2	TGTGCCAGCAGTCTGTTGCGGGAGGGCCTATACGAGCAGTACTTC	CASSLLREGLYEQYF
.	TRBJ2-1	TRBV4-2	TRBD1	TGTGCCAGCAGCCAACTTACAGGGGGGCCCGTCAATGAGCAGTTCTTC	CASSQLTGGPVNEQFF
.	TRBJ2-1	TRBV7-8	.	TGTGCCAGCAGCCCTACGGAGGATGAGCAGTTCTTC	CASSPTEDEQFF
.	TRBJ2-3	TRBV4-2	TRBD1	TGTGCCAGCAGCCAGGGACAGCACAGCACAGATACGCAGTATTTT	CASSQGQHSTDTQYF
.	TRBJ2-2	TRBV15	.	TGTGCCACCAGCAGCATGGGAGGTCCCGTGGAGCTGTTTTTT	CATSSMGGPVELFF
.	TRBJ1-6	TRBV24-1	.	TGTGCCACCAGTCCCCGGGACATCTATACAGATACCCTCCACTTT	CATSPRDIYTDTLHF
.	TRBJ2-3	TRBV29-1	TRBD1	TGCAGCGCCCACGGACAGGGGGCTACCGATACGCAGTATTTT	CSAHGQGATDTQYF
many	TRBJ1-3	TRBV3-2	.	TGTGCCAGCAGCCAAGATATGCCGGGGAGCTCTGGAAACACCATATATTTT	CASSQDMPGSSGNTIYF
many	TRBJ2-2	TRBV6-2/TRBV6-3	.	TGTGCCAGCAGGATGGGACGCAACACCGGGGAGCTGTTTTTT	CASRMGRNTGELFF
medium-sized	TRBJ1-6	TRBV11-2	.	TGTGCCAGCAGCTTAAGCCAGGGCGATAATTCACCCCTCCACTTT	CASSLSQGDNSPLHF
medium-sized	TRBJ1-2	TRBV6-5	TRBD1	TGTGCCAGCAGCTCAGGACAGGGCCTCTTTGGGTATGGCTACACCTTC	CASSSGQGLFGYGYTF
.	TRBJ1-1	TRBV5-1	.	TGCGCCAGCAGCTTGGAACAGGAGACCTTGAACACTGAAGCTTTCTTT	CASSLEQETLNTEAFF
.	TRBJ2-1	TRBV5-1	TRBD2	TGCGCCAGCAGCTTGAGTCTAGCGGACACCGGGGATGAGCAGTTCTTC	CASSLSLADTGDEQFF
medium-sized	TRBJ2-3	TRBV5-1	.	TGCGCCAGCAGCTTGGGCGGGGGCGTCGGAGATACGCAGTATTTT	CASSLGGGVGDTQYF
.	TRBJ1-4	TRBV4-1	.	TGCGCCAGCAGCCATCTGACCGGGGAAAAACTGTTTTTT	CASSHLTGEKLFF
.	TRBJ1-2	TRBV20-1	TRBD1	TGCAGTGCAAGGGACAGGGAGGACGGCTATGGCTACACCTTC	CSARDREDGYGYTF
many	TRBJ1-6	TRBV18	TRBD1	TGTGCCAGCTCACCGCGGCAGGGGGCGCCTTCACCCCTCCACTTT	CASSPRQGAPSPLHF
few	TRBJ1-6	TRBV11-2	.	TGTGCCAGCAGCTTGCAGCCTAATTCACCCCTCCACTTT	CASSLQPNSPLHF
many	TRBJ1-2	TRBV5-1	.	TGCGCCAGCAGCTTGTTGACTCCCGACTATGGCTACACCTTC	CASSLLTPDYGYTF
.	TRBJ1-5	TRBV24-1	TRBD1	TGTGCCACCAGTGACATTGAAGAACGGACAGGGGGCGCGGATCAGCCCCAGCATTTT	CATSDIEERTGGADQPQHF
.	TRBJ1-1	TRBV19	.	TGTGCCAGTAAGGGGAGCACTGAAGCTTTCTTT	CASKGSTEAFF
.	TRBJ2-7	TRBV10-3	TRBD1	TGTGCCATCAGTTGGGACAGGAGAAGCTCCTACGAGCAGTACTTC	CAISWDRRSSYEQYF
many	TRBJ1-3	TRBV6-2/TRBV6-3	.	TGTGCCAGCAGTTACGGGACAAACTCTGGAAACACCATATATTTT	CASSYGTNSGNTIYF